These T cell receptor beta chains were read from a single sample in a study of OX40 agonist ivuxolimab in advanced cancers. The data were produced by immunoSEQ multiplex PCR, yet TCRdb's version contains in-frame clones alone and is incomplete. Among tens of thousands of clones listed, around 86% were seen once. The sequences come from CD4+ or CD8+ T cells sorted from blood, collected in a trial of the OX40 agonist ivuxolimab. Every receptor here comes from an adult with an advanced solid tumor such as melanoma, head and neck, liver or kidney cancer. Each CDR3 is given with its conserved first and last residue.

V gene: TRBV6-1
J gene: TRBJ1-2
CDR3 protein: CASTTPIGFYGYTF

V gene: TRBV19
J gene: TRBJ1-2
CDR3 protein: CASTPDRPSGYTF

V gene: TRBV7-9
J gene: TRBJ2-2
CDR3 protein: CASSFGTGARGSNTGELFF

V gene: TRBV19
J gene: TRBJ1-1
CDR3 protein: CASSISGSVNAFF

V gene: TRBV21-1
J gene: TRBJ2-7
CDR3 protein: CASSKAKPGLAFEQYF

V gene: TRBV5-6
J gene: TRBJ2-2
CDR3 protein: CASSRVTGELFF

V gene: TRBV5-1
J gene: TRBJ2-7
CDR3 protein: CASSLDGGRVGEQYF

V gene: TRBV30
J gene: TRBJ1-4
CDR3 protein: CAWAEGANEKLFF

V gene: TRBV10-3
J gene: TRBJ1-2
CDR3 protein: CAISPGLDNYGYTF

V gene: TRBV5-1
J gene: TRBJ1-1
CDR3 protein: CASSSGWQGVNTEAFF

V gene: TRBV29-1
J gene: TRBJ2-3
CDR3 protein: CSARTGSYTDTQYF

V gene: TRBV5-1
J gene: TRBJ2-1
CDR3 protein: CASSSLAGADNEQFF

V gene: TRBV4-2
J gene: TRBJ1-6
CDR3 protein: CASSQVIGGVEAYSPLHF

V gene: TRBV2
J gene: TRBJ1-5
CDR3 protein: CASSEGGPTGQPQHF